Listed below are T cell receptor beta chains from one sample, sequenced in a study of Graves' ophthalmopathy and Graves' hyperthyroidism. Via MiXCR, TCRdb re-called the multiplex PCR reads, giving one row per CDR3 protein. The sample holds about 700,000 distinct CDR3 sequences, roughly two fifths seen once. Sequenced material: peripheral blood. All receptors come from an adult man with Graves' ophthalmopathy. CDR3s include the opening cysteine and the closing phenylalanine or tryptophan. A D gene is named only where the DNA matches it firmly. A clone size is listed for some rows: how often the clone was seen (once, few, many), or a class if it is expanded.

v_call	clone_size	j_call	d_call	cdr3_aa	cdr3_nt
TRBV10-3	.	TRBJ1-2	.	CAIGAREGDYGYTF	TGTGCCATCGGTGCTAGAGAGGGGGACTATGGCTACACCTTC
TRBV5-4	many	TRBJ2-2	.	CASSLHGAGELFF	TGTGCCAGCAGCTTGCACGGGGCCGGGGAGCTGTTTTTT
TRBV16	many	TRBJ1-1	TRBD1	CASSQDRATEAFF	TGTGCCAGCAGCCAAGACAGGGCCACTGAAGCTTTCTTT
TRBV10-3	many	TRBJ2-7	.	CAIGDLSSANEQYF	TGTGCCATCGGAGACCTTTCTAGCGCCAACGAGCAGTACTTC
TRBV6-1	.	TRBJ2-5	.	CASSLGASAAQETQYF	TGTGCCAGCAGCCTTGGGGCCTCGGCAGCCCAAGAGACCCAGTACTTC
TRBV5-4	.	TRBJ1-2	.	CASSLRGEANYGYTF	TGTGCCAGCAGCCTAAGGGGGGAAGCTAACTATGGCTACACCTTC
TRBV19	many	TRBJ2-7	.	CASSPRTVVYEQYF	TGTGCCAGTAGTCCCCGGACCGTTGTGTACGAGCAGTACTTC
TRBV2	many	TRBJ1-4	.	CASRWLDEKLFF	TGTGCCAGCCGGTGGCTCGATGAAAAACTGTTTTTT
TRBV29-1	.	TRBJ1-5	.	CSLVGTSNQPQHF	TGCAGCCTCGTCGGTACTAGCAATCAGCCCCAGCATTTT
TRBV20-1	many	TRBJ2-5	.	CSGRVAADLWETQYF	TGCAGTGGTAGAGTAGCGGCAGATCTTTGGGAGACCCAGTACTTC
TRBV27	few	TRBJ1-1	.	CASSSRTWTEAFF	TGTGCCAGCAGTTCACGAACCTGGACTGAAGCTTTCTTT
TRBV12-3/TRBV12-4	.	TRBJ1-1	.	CASSLGDPGSYHTEAFF	TGTGCCAGCAGTTTAGGAGATCCGGGATCATACCACACTGAAGCTTTCTTT
TRBV3-1	many	TRBJ1-2	TRBD1	CASSPWTGGYTF	TGTGCCAGCAGCCCTTGGACAGGCGGCTACACCTTC
TRBV20-1	many	TRBJ1-2	TRBD1	CSARTGEGYTF	TGCAGTGCTAGGACAGGGGAGGGCTACACCTTC